This T cell receptor beta chain originates from a study of T cell changes during pregnancy in multiple sclerosis. CDR1 is SGHDT and CDR2 is YYEEEE in the germline V gene. The CDR3 has 16 residues. Losses at the gene ends were 0 bases for V and 5 bases for J; bases not matched to a gene: 10. Data came from immunoSEQ multiplex PCR; TCRdb stores just in-frame clones and leaves some out. Of tens of thousands of clones listed, 80% to 95% were seen once; the top ten hold roughly 0.98%. V gene TRBV5-6 combines with J gene TRBJ1-1; the match to TRBD1 covers 7 bases. The receptor's source is a female donor with multiple sclerosis, enrolled in a pregnancy study. Sequencing was performed on peripheral blood, taken after pregnancy. The CDR3 DNA is TGTGCCAGCAGCTTGGAAATCAGGGGGAGTTGGACTGAAGCTTTCTTT. Translated: CASSLEIRGSWTEAFF.